The sequence of this T cell receptor beta chain was determined in a study of blood T cell repertoires in COVID-19. This CDR3 is 16 amino acids long. CDR1 is KGHDR, CDR2 SFDVKD, per germline. V was clipped by 4 bases and J by 4 bases; unmatched bases: 8. Profiling relied on immunoSEQ multiplex PCR, and the TCRdb table lists in-frame clones only, not all of them. Of more than 100,000 clones detected, roughly 77% appear once; the ten largest clones hold 16%. The chain is built from TRBV24-1 and TRBJ2-1; 8 nucleotides align to TRBD1. The source of this sequence is a man aged 55 to 70 with active or convalescent COVID-19. Sequenced: peripheral blood. The CDR3, as DNA: TGTGCCACCAGTGACCCAGGACAGGGAGAGTACAATGAGCAGTTCTTC. Residues: CATSDPGQGEYNEQFF.